Following are 18 T cell receptor beta chains from one sample sequenced in a study of cytomegalovirus exposure and HLA in healthy donors. 60 Vbeta and 13 Jbeta primers were used in PCR. Clones were sequenced by immunoSEQ multiplex PCR, and TCRdb holds only the in-frame ones, with some missing. The sample records 170,000 or so clones, over 70% being singletons. Sequences were obtained from PBMCs. All receptors derive from a woman aged 45-59 years in good health and CMV-seropositive.

This sequence joins TRBV30 and TRBJ2-1; 7 nucleotides agree with TRBD2. Germline lookup yields CDR1 GTSNPN and CDR2 SVGIG (reference sequence). The CDR3 runs to 14 residues. Trimming removed 3 bases from V and 7 bases from J; junction bases left unmatched: 9. The CDR3 loop reads CAWRSSASGNEQFF. The CDR3 region has the DNA TGTGCCTGGAGATCGAGCGCTAGCGGAAATGAGCAGTTCTTC.

The rearrangement links TRBV5-4 to TRBJ2-5; possibly TRBD2 for D (5 bases). Trimming took off 4 bases at V and 3 bases at J, with 13 bases between the two ends. The germline V gene has CDR1 SGHNT and CDR2 YYREEE (reference sequence). The CDR3 covers 14 residues. CDR3 nucleotide sequence: TGTGCCAGCAGCCCCCGGGGAGCGGAAGAGACCCAGTACTTC. Translated, it gives CASSPRGAEETQYF.

This clone came up once. The CDR3 loop reads CASSLPGTGCYFF. As DNA, the CDR3 is TGTGCCAGCAGTTTGCCCGGGACAGGGTGTTATTTCTTC. This chain links TRBV28 with TRBJ2-1, with 9 bases that match TRBD1. Germline CDR1 is MDHEN and CDR2 is SYDVKM. The V gene end was trimmed by 3 bases and the J gene end by 16 bases; junction bases not matched to a gene: 10. The CDR3 length is 13 residues.

This clone came up a few times. This chain uses TRBV13 with TRBJ2-5, with TRBD1 matching over 10 bases. Trimming cost V 3 bases and J 3 bases; bases outside gene matches: 7. In germline, CDR1 is PRHDT, CDR2 FYEKMQ (reference sequence). This CDR3 contains 16 residues. The CDR3 here is CASSLRGGQGKETQYF. The CDR3 coding sequence is TGTGCCAGCAGCTTGAGGGGGGGACAGGGGAAAGAGACCCAGTACTTC.

The V and J genes are TRBV28 and TRBJ1-5; 9 bases are shared with TRBD1. The CDR3 is 16 amino acids. CDR1 is MDHEN and CDR2 is SYDVKM in the germline V gene. V dropped 5 bases and J dropped 2; count of bases not matched to a gene: 7. The CDR3 loop reads CASSPLRTGGNQPQHF. CDR3 in DNA: TGTGCCAGCAGTCCTCTGAGGACAGGGGGCAATCAGCCCCAGCATTTT. The full variable domain, completed using reference TRBV28 and TRBJ1-5, is DVKVTQSSRYLVKRTGEKVFLECVQDMDHENMFWYRQDPGLGLRLIYFSYDVKMKEKGDIPEGYSVSREKKERFSLILESASTNQTSMYLCASSPLRTGGNQPQHFGDGTRLSIL.

V usage is TRBV7-8 and J usage is TRBJ2-1; D is perhaps TRBD2 (5 bases). The V gene lost 1 base and the J gene lost 5 bases, with 9 bases spanning the gap. This CDR3 has 14 residues. Looked up from germline, CDR1 is SGHVS and CDR2 is FQNEAQ. The CDR3 nucleotides are TGTGCCAGCAGCTTAGGGACTCCGAACAATGAGCAGTTCTTC. Protein sequence: CASSLGTPNNEQFF. Using reference TRBV7-8 and TRBJ2-1 for the parts outside the CDR3, the full variable domain is GAGVSQSPRYKVAKRGQDVALRCDPISGHVSLFWYQQALGQGPEFLTYFQNEAQLDKSGLPSDRFFAERPEGSVSTLKIQRTQQEDSAVYLCASSLGTPNNEQFFGPGTRLTVL.

The chain employs TRBV6-6 and TRBJ1-2; the D gene is possibly TRBD1 (5 bases). The V gene's germline CDR1 is MNHNY and CDR2 SVGAGI (reference sequence). The CDR3 runs to 13 residues. The V end lost 7 bases, the J end lost 5 bases, and 14 bases lay between the germline ends. CDR3 amino acids: CASTGGEWYGYTF. The CDR3 bases are TGTGCCAGCACGGGGGGGGAGTGGTATGGCTACACCTTC.

The CDR3 spells CASSLGGQGARYEQYF. In DNA, the CDR3 is TGTGCCAGCAGCTTGGGTGGACAGGGGGCAAGGTACGAGCAGTACTTC. The rearrangement uses TRBV5-6 and TRBJ2-5, with TRBD1 identical over 11 bases. TRBJ2-7 matches the DNA end more closely, so the J call is doubtful. The CDR3 runs to 16 residues. CDR1 SGHDT and CDR2 YYEEEE come from the germline V gene.

The chain joins TRBV11-2 to TRBJ1-2, with D hard to call. V was pared by 0 bases and J by 4 bases, with 15 bases between. This CDR3 has 16 residues. CDR1 and CDR2 (germline): SGHAT, FQNNGV. CDR3: CASSLDTPEEVYGYTF. The CDR3 region has the DNA TGTGCCAGCAGCTTAGACACCCCCGAAGAGGTCTATGGCTACACCTTC.

The J gene is TRBJ1-5, the V gene TRBV30; 7 bases are a match to TRBD1. CDR3 length: 15 residues. Germline loops: CDR1 GTSNPN, CDR2 SVGIG (reference sequence). The junction had 6 bases not matched to a gene; V was cut back by 0 bases and J by 4 bases. In nucleotides, the CDR3 is TGTGCCTGGAGTGTACGAGGGACAGCGAATCAGCCCCAGCATTTT. It codes for CAWSVRGTANQPQHF.

V gene TRBV30 combines with J gene TRBJ2-7; 7 bases map to TRBD1. J gave up 2 bases and V 5 bases, and 9 bases lay outside the gene matches. The CDR3 is made up of 14 amino acids. Germline CDR1 GTSNPN, CDR2 SVGIG (reference sequence). CDR3 in amino acids: CAWEPGQPAYEQYF. CDR3 in DNA: TGTGCCTGGGAACCGGGACAGCCAGCCTACGAGCAGTACTTC.

The V call is TRBV28, the J call TRBJ1-5; D call uncertain. Per germline, CDR1 MDHEN and CDR2 SYDVKM. The ends were cut back, 3 bases at V and 7 bases at J, with 16 bases in the middle. The CDR3 length is 15 residues. The CDR3 DNA follows: TGTGCCAGCAGTTTCGGTGAGGGAACCGTACAGCCCCAGCATTTT. This codes for CASSFGEGTVQPQHF. The variable domain in full, completed from reference TRBV28 and TRBJ1-5, reads DVKVTQSSRYLVKRTGEKVFLECVQDMDHENMFWYRQDPGLGLRLIYFSYDVKMKEKGDIPEGYSVSREKKERFSLILESASTNQTSMYLCASSFGEGTVQPQHFGDGTRLSIL.

Only one count was recorded for this clone. The chain has TRBV27 and TRBJ2-5, with 7 bases identical to TRBD1. Unmatched junction bases numbered 8, after V lost 3 bases and J lost 4 bases. There are 15 residues in the CDR3. Germline V CDR1 and CDR2: MNHEY, SMNVEV (reference sequence). This chain's CDR3 is CASSFTGTALETQYF. The CDR3 DNA is TGTGCCAGCAGTTTTACCGGGACAGCTCTAGAGACCCAGTACTTC.

This clone was seen more than once but under ten times. This chain links TRBV19 with TRBJ2-5; D possibly corresponds to TRBD1 (5 bases). The CDR3 extends over 12 amino acids. The V and J ends lost 8 bases and 1 base respectively, with 8 bases between them. Germline values: CDR1 LNHDA, CDR2 SQIVND (reference sequence). Here the CDR3 reads CASGHRQETQYF. Written as DNA, the CDR3 is TGTGCCAGTGGACACCGCCAAGAGACCCAGTACTTC.

V and J are TRBV30 and TRBJ2-2; D unclear. The CDR3 runs 12 residues. Germline CDR1 is GTSNPN and CDR2 is SVGIG (reference sequence). V was clipped by 2 bases and J by 6 bases, with 7 bases between them. CDR3 in DNA: TGTGCCTGGAGTTCCTTAGCCGGGGAGCTGTTTTTT. Translation gives CAWSSLAGELFF.

CDR3 loop: CASSLKSTGVWTEAFF. CDR3 nucleotides: TGTGCCAGCAGCTTAAAGTCGACAGGTGTGTGGACTGAAGCTTTCTTT. The chain employs TRBV7-2 and TRBJ1-1; D is perhaps TRBD1 (6 bases). V lost 2 bases to trimming and J lost 5 bases, with 18 bases between them. Germline values: CDR1 SGHTA, CDR2 FQGNSA. The CDR3 extends over 16 amino acids.

This chain joins TRBV18 and TRBJ2-7; tentatively, D is TRBD1 (6 bases). Trimming took 6 bases from V and 7 from J, leaving 19 bases between them. This CDR3 spans 14 amino acids. CDR1 is KGHSH, CDR2 LQKENI, per germline. CDR3 amino acids: CASSPSQGGQEQYF. The CDR3 coding sequence is TGTGCCAGCTCCCCTAGTCAAGGGGGACAAGAGCAGTACTTC.

V usage is TRBV7-2 and J usage is TRBJ2-3, with 7 bases fitting TRBD2. V gave up 2 bases and J gave up 3 bases; unmatched junction bases: 5. The CDR3 has 15 residues. The germline V gene has CDR1 SGHTA and CDR2 FQGNSA. The CDR3 DNA is TGTGCCAGCAGCTTAAGGGGCGGGAGAACAGATACGCAGTATTTT. Translation gives CASSLRGGRTDTQYF.